These 8 T cell receptor beta chains were all obtained from the same sample, sequenced in a study of T cells in Graves' hyperthyroidism and ophthalmopathy. Amplification of TCR beta CDR3 regions used RNA as the template. When the TCR CDR3 underwent first-round RT-PCR, the HTBI primer set was used. TCRdb ran MiXCR on the multiplex PCR reads and lists one entry per CDR3 protein. The sample records 550,000 to 850,000 distinct CDR3 sequences, around 20% being singletons. The specimen sequenced was blood. Receptor source: a woman aged 45-65 years with Graves' hyperthyroidism that later progressed to Graves' ophthalmopathy.

This clonotype was counted many times. The chain is built from TRBV19 and TRBJ1-2; 7 positions agree with TRBD1. The CDR3 is 15 amino acids. J gave up 6 bases and V 1 base, and 8 bases lay outside the gene matches. Germline CDR1 LNHDA, CDR2 SQIVND (reference sequence). CDR3 sequence reads: CASSIASTGTDGYTF. Here the CDR3 DNA reads TGTGCCAGTAGTATAGCATCGACAGGGACAGATGGCTACACCTTC.

This chain connects TRBV20-1 to TRBJ1-5; 7 bases are a match to TRBD1. The germline CDR1 and CDR2 sequences are DFQATT and SNEGSKA (reference sequence). The CDR3 has 14 amino acids. V was clipped by 0 bases and J by 3 bases; unmatched bases: 2. The DNA for the CDR3 is TGCAGTGCTAGAGAAGGGACAGTCAATCAGCCCCAGCATTTT. Translated: CSAREGTVNQPQHF.

This clonotype was seen at least ten times. The chain links TRBV18 to TRBJ1-1; TRBD1 matches at 10 bases. CDR1 and CDR2 from the germline V gene are KGHSH and LQKENI. This CDR3 has 14 residues. Germline trimming cut 3 bases from V and 4 bases from J; bases unmatched to any gene: 2. The CDR3, as DNA: TGTGCCAGCTCACCGGGGGACAGGGGCACTGAAGCTTTCTTT. Translated: CASSPGDRGTEAFF.

This clonotype was observed a handful of times. The V call is TRBV6-1, the J call TRBJ2-7; 11 nucleotides agree with TRBD2. Germline trimming cut 1 base from V and 1 base from J; bases unmatched to any gene: 0. CDR1 MNHNS and CDR2 SASEGT come from the germline V gene. This CDR3 comprises 15 residues. CDR3 sequence (DNA): TGTGCCAGCAGTGAAGGACTAGCGGGGTCCTACGAGCAGTACTTC. This encodes CASSEGLAGSYEQYF.

Concerning this clonotype itself: A read error is possible here, since a much larger clone lies one base away. The V gene is TRBV12-3 or TRBV12-4, the J gene TRBJ1-5, with 9 bases lining up with TRBD1. There are 16 residues in the CDR3. CDR3 sequence reads: CGSSNRDRVGNQPQHF. CDR3 DNA: TGTGGCAGCAGCAATAGGGACAGGGTGGGCAATCAGCCCCAGCATTTT.

This clonotype came up many times. This sequence joins TRBV6-1 and TRBJ1-3; the D is unclear. V lost 6 bases to trimming and J lost 3 bases, with 9 bases between them. CDR1 and CDR2 from the germline V gene are MNHNS and SASEGT. The CDR3 loop spans 13 amino acids. In nucleotides, the CDR3 is TGTGCCAGCAGAGCCCCAGGTGGAAACACCATATATTTT. Its translation: CASRAPGGNTIYF.

The chain couples TRBV6-2 or TRBV6-3 to TRBJ2-3; 10 nucleotides agree with TRBD2. Germline V gene sequence: CDR1 MNHEY, CDR2 SVGEGT. The ends lost 6 bases at V and 2 bases at J; junction bases unmatched: 5. This CDR3 contains 15 residues. CDR3 loop: CASRRLAGATDTQYF. The CDR3, as DNA: TGTGCCAGCAGAAGACTAGCGGGCGCCACAGATACGCAGTATTTT.

This clonotype was counted at least ten times. The gene calls are TRBV5-1 and TRBJ2-5; D may match TRBD1 or TRBD2 (5 bases each). V was clipped by 4 bases and J by 2 bases, with 18 bases between them. In germline, CDR1 is SGHRS, CDR2 YFSETQ. The CDR3 runs 16 residues. CDR3 nucleotide sequence: TGCGCCAGCAGCGCCACTCCCGGGACCCAACAAGAGACCCAGTACTTC. This sequence encodes CASSATPGTQQETQYF.